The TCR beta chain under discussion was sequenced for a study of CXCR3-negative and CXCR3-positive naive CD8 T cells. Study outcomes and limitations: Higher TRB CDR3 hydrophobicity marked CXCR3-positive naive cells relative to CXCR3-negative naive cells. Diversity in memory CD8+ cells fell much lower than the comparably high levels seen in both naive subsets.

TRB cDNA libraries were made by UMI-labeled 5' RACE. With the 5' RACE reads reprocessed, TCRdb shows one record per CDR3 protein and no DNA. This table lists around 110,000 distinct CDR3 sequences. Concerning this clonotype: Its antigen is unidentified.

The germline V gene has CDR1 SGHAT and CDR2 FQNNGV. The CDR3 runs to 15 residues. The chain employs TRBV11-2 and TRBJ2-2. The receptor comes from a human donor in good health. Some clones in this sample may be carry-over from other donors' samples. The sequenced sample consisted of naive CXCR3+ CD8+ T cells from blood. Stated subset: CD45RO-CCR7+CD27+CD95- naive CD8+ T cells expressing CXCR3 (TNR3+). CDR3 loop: CASSLNIANTGELFF. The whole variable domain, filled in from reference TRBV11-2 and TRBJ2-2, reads EAGVAQSPRYKIIEKRQSVAFWCNPISGHATLYWYQQILGQGPKLLIQFQNNGVVDDSQLPKDRFSAERLKGVDSTLKIQPAKLEDSAVYLCASSLNIANTGELFFGEGSRLTVL.